Shown below are 6 T cell receptor beta chains from a single sample sequenced in a study of a mutant IDH1 vaccine in newly diagnosed glioma. Time point given: week 35, safety follow-up. Vaccinated patients received 300 ug of mutant IDH1 20-mer peptide per dose, with topical imiquimod. No antigens are known for them. Using immunoSEQ multiplex PCR, the repertoire was profiled, and TCRdb retains in-frame clones only, with some absent. The table has under 40,000 clones, 80% to 85% seen once; the top ten hold roughly 7.1%. The sample here was PBMCs, taken from a glioma patient whose treatment included an IDH1 peptide vaccine. The receptors derive from a woman aged 18-29 years with glioma.

The rearrangement links TRBV4-1 to TRBJ2-2; perhaps TRBD2 as D (6 bases). This CDR3 comprises 18 residues. Trimming took off 3 bases at V and 2 bases at J, with 19 bases between the two ends. Germline V CDR1 and CDR2: MGHRA, YSYEKL. This CDR3 reads CASSHPAAGTVNTGELFF. Written as DNA, the CDR3 is TGCGCCAGCAGCCATCCCGCGGCGGGAACAGTCAACACCGGGGAGCTGTTTTTT.

V gene TRBV2 combines with J gene TRBJ2-7, with D maybe TRBD1 (6 bases). The length of the CDR3 is 14 residues. Looked up from germline, CDR1 is SNHLY and CDR2 is FYNNEI. Between the trimmed V and J ends, which lost 3 bases and 3 bases, there was a span of 12 bases. This CDR3 reads CASSEFATGYEQYF. CDR3 DNA sequence: TGTGCCAGCAGTGAGTTTGCGACAGGCTACGAGCAGTACTTC.

The V gene is TRBV7-2, the J gene TRBJ1-2, with unresolved D. The CDR3 runs 11 residues. V was trimmed by 2 bases and J by 3 bases, leaving 1 base between them. Germline CDR1 SGHTA, CDR2 FQGNSA. Here the CDR3 reads CASSLHYGYTF. The CDR3 DNA sequence: TGTGCCAGCAGCTTACACTATGGCTACACCTTC.

The chain has TRBV6-1 and TRBJ2-5; 8 nucleotides align to TRBD1. The germline CDR1 and CDR2 sequences are MNHNS and SASEGT. The J segment lost 4 bases and the V segment lost 8 bases, leaving 3 bases of the junction unmatched. The CDR3 has 12 residues. The CDR3 coding sequence is TGTGCCAGCTGGACAGGGCGAGAGACCCAGTACTTC. It translates to CASWTGRETQYF.

The V gene is TRBV28, the J gene TRBJ1-2, with 9 bases matching TRBD1. The V segment lost 7 bases and the J segment 5 bases; nucleotides outside the gene matches: 8. This CDR3 contains 14 residues. Germline CDR1 MDHEN, CDR2 SYDVKM. The chain's CDR3 is CASNLQGAWYGYTF. The CDR3 DNA reads as TGTGCCAGCAATCTACAGGGGGCTTGGTATGGCTACACCTTC.

The genes are TRBV19 and TRBJ1-1; a possible D gene is TRBD1 (6 bases). The V and J ends lost 2 bases and 5 bases respectively, with 15 bases between them. Looked up from germline, CDR1 is LNHDA and CDR2 is SQIVND (reference sequence). The CDR3 spans 15 residues. The CDR3 nucleotides read TGTGCCAGTAGTATAATGATGGGGGGCACAACTGAAGCTTTCTTT. Its protein is CASSIMMGGTTEAFF.